This T cell receptor beta chain is drawn from a study of shared clonotypes between healthy human individuals. Findings of the study overall: Generally, estimated richness proved larger in naive subsets than it did in memory subsets. Naive CD4 clonotypes overlapped across a handful of donors at roughly 5.1%.

This CDR3 is 14 amino acids long. The V gene lost 2 bases and the J gene lost 6 bases, with 14 bases spanning the gap. Germline CDR1 KGHSH, CDR2 LQKENI. This clone has a single count. Its target is not known. Donors were Caucasian adults residing in Nashville, Tennessee, USA. A deep-level run was used for the assay. Produced via immunoSEQ multiplex PCR; TCRdb's table is partial and in-frame only. The table lists roughly 2,500,000 clones, approximately 93% of them singletons. The sequence came from a young man in good health. Some clones in this sample may be carry-over from other donors' samples. The V call is TRBV18, the J call TRBJ2-7; D unclear. The specimen sequenced was naive CD4+ T cells from PBMCs. Indicated subset: CD45RA+ positively selected. The CDR3 DNA sequence: TGTGCCAGCTCACCAGGGTTCTTAACCGGCGAGCAGTACTTC. It translates to CASSPGFLTGEQYF.